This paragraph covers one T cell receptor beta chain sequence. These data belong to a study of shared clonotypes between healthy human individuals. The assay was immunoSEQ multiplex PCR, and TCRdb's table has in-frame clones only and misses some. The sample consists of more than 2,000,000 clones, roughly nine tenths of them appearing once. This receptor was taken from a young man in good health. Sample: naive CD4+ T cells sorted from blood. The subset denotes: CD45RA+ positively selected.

CDR3 sequence: CASSLVESETQYF. DNA for the CDR3: TGCGCCAGCAGCTTGGTGGAATCGGAGACCCAGTACTTC. The genes are TRBV5-1 and TRBJ2-5; no firm D call. V was clipped by 0 bases and J by 5 bases, with 8 bases between them. The germline CDR1 and CDR2 sequences are SGHRS and YFSETQ. The CDR3 is 13 amino acids.